Below, one T cell receptor beta chain is given with its context. The target antigen is unknown. The CDR3 loop spans 15 amino acids. In germline, CDR1 is KGHSH, CDR2 LQKENI. The ends were cut back, 3 bases at V and 6 bases at J, with 14 bases in the middle. This specimen comes from a study of T cells in localized non-small cell lung cancer. Study observations and caveats: Among blood samples, higher T cell density accompanied longer overall survival. In adjacent lung, a median roughly 56 of the top 100 tumor clones were found. Owing to sequencing of a solitary tumor region, heterogeneity cannot be discounted. Uninvolved adjacent lung had more T cell clonality than any other tissue, topping tumor.

Sequencing was performed with immunoSEQ multiplex PCR; in TCRdb, only in-frame clones are kept and a portion is missing. This sample yields about 23,000 clones, of which 75% to 95% are seen a single time; 6% to 7.5% belongs to the top ten. This TCR derives from a woman aged 40 to 75 with stage I lung adenocarcinoma. The chain has TRBV18 and TRBJ2-2; D gene unclear. Specimen: peripheral blood, collected before any cancer treatment. CDR3 bases: TGTGCCAGCTCACCCTCGGCTGTAGTGGCCGGGGAGCTGTTTTTT. It yields the protein CASSPSAVVAGELFF.